The 21 T cell receptor beta chains below all came from one sample that was sequenced in a study of blood T cell repertoires in COVID-19. Sequencing used immunoSEQ multiplex PCR; TCRdb keeps in-frame clones, though not all of them. The profile shows 200,000 to 250,000 clones, around 80% of them singletons. Sequencing was done on a sample of peripheral blood. The receptors were gathered from a woman aged 80 or older with acute or convalescent COVID-19.

The V gene is TRBV15, the J gene TRBJ2-5, with 8 positions matching TRBD2. Germline V gene sequence: CDR1 LNHNV, CDR2 YYDKDF (reference sequence). The CDR3 runs to 17 residues. Trimming at V came to 5 bases and at J to 2 bases, leaving 13 bases not matched to a gene. The CDR3 protein is CATSARRGAGVQETQYF. The DNA of the CDR3 is TGTGCCACCAGCGCACGGAGGGGAGCGGGGGTACAAGAGACCCAGTACTTC.

The chain joins TRBV7-3 to TRBJ2-2; 7 bases line up with TRBD2. The germline V gene encodes CDR1 SGHTA and CDR2 FQGTGA. The CDR3 totals 16 residues. After removal of 2 bases from V and 1 base from J, the junction contained 4 bases not matched to a gene. CDR3 in DNA: TGTGCCAGCAGCTTATCTTCTAGCGGGAACACCGGGGAGCTGTTTTTT. It codes for CASSLSSSGNTGELFF.

The chain combines TRBV28 with TRBJ1-2; D is undetermined. V dropped 5 bases and J dropped 2 bases, with 6 bases sitting between them. Germline CDR1 MDHEN, CDR2 SYDVKM. The CDR3 length is 12 residues. CDR3 sequence: CASSRLNYGYTF. Here the CDR3 DNA reads TGTGCCAGCAGTCGACTGAACTATGGCTACACCTTC.

As regards this clone: Other DNA sequences in this specimen translate into the identical CDR3. This chain joins TRBV5-1 and TRBJ1-1, with a weak D call TRBD1 (6 bases). V lost 1 base and J lost 1, with 8 bases in between. CDR3 size: 14 residues. Per germline, CDR1 SGHRS and CDR2 YFSETQ. In DNA form, the CDR3 reads TGCGCCAGCAGCTTGTCACAGGGGAACACTGAAGCTTTCTTT. Its translation: CASSLSQGNTEAFF.

The table lists this clone with a count of one. CDR3 coding DNA: TGTGCCAGCAGCTTAGCCGGGGGTGGAACCGGGGAGCTGTTTTTT. It translates to CASSLAGGGTGELFF. V and J are TRBV7-2 and TRBJ2-2, with D tentatively TRBD2 (6 bases). Looked up from germline, CDR1 is SGHTA and CDR2 is FQGNSA. The CDR3 totals 15 residues. Between the trimmed V and J ends, which lost 0 bases and 5 bases, there was a span of 10 bases.

The genes are TRBV10-3 and TRBJ2-7; possibly TRBD1 for D (6 bases). This CDR3 has 13 amino acids. CDR1 and CDR2 from the germline V gene are ENHRY and SYGVKD. Trimming pared 6 bases from V and 3 bases from J, leaving 12 bases between. The CDR3 sequence is CAISPRDNYEQYF. CDR3 nucleotides: TGTGCCATCAGCCCCCGGGACAACTACGAGCAGTACTTC.

The chain has TRBV27 and TRBJ1-5, with D unresolved. The CDR3 extends over 13 amino acids. Trimming pared 6 bases from V and 3 bases from J, leaving 9 bases between. Germline CDR1 and CDR2: MNHEY and SMNVEV (reference sequence). CDR3 in amino acids: CASSYSSNQPQHF. The DNA of the CDR3 is TGTGCCAGCAGCTACAGTTCCAATCAGCCCCAGCATTTT.

The chain has TRBV7-2 and TRBJ2-1, with D unclear. This CDR3 comprises 12 residues. Germline loops: CDR1 SGHTA, CDR2 FQGNSA. The germline V and J ends were trimmed by 3 bases and 6 bases, with 6 bases remaining between them. The CDR3 DNA is TGTGCCAGCAGCTTCTCTCTCAATGAGCAGTTCTTC. It encodes CASSFSLNEQFF.

The chain combines TRBV18 with TRBJ1-1; 7 bases are a match to TRBD1. The junction had 6 bases not matched to a gene; V was cut back by 3 bases and J by 2 bases. This CDR3 is 15 amino acids long. Germline CDR1 is KGHSH and CDR2 is LQKENI. CDR3 protein: CASSPPGTVNTEAFF. In DNA, the CDR3 is TGTGCCAGCTCACCGCCCGGGACAGTAAACACTGAAGCTTTCTTT.

The chain links TRBV7-2 to TRBJ2-1, with D possibly being TRBD2 (6 bases). Germline CDR1 is SGHTA and CDR2 is FQGNSA. This CDR3 is built from 13 residues. V shed 8 bases and J shed 4 bases, with 12 bases lying between them. The CDR3 is CASGRNAYNEQFF. CDR3 nucleotides: TGTGCCAGCGGGAGGAACGCATACAATGAGCAGTTCTTC.

The chain combines TRBV28 with TRBJ1-2; 12 bases map to TRBD1. Germline-derived CDR1 and CDR2 are MDHEN and SYDVKM. The CDR3 spans 15 residues. Trimming cost V 5 bases and J 4 bases; bases outside gene matches: 5. Written as DNA, the CDR3 is TGTGCCAGCAGTGTGGGACAGGGGGCAGGCTATGGCTACACCTTC. It specifies CASSVGQGAGYGYTF.

The J gene is TRBJ2-7, the V gene TRBV7-2, with 8 bases that match TRBD1. The germline gives CDR1 SGHTA, CDR2 FQGNSA. J was trimmed by 4 bases and V by 5 bases; bases with no gene match: 10. The CDR3 covers 15 residues. CDR3 protein: CASSLDRGEWYEQYF. As DNA, the CDR3 is TGTGCCAGCAGCCTCGACAGGGGAGAGTGGTACGAGCAGTACTTC.

The chain links TRBV28 to TRBJ1-6; 8 positions match TRBD1. The V and J ends lost 5 bases and 10 bases, in that order; junction bases with no gene match: 10. CDR3 length: 15 amino acids. Germline V lookup: CDR1 MDHEN, CDR2 SYDVKM. The CDR3 DNA reads as TGTGCCAGCAGTCCAGGGGGCGTCGTGAGGTCACCCCTCCACTTT. Its protein is CASSPGGVVRSPLHF.

The chain couples TRBV2 to TRBJ1-4; 10 positions agree with TRBD1. V shed 4 bases, J shed 7 bases, and the junction held 3 bases outside the gene matches. The CDR3 consists of 14 residues. Germline V lookup: CDR1 SNHLY, CDR2 FYNNEI. The CDR3 is CASSGQGAGEKLFF. CDR3 in DNA: TGTGCCAGCAGTGGACAGGGGGCAGGTGAAAAACTGTTTTTT.

This chain joins TRBV3-1 (or the pseudogene TRBV3-2) and TRBJ1-2; D unclear. Germline CDR1 is LGHDT and CDR2 is YNNKEL (reference sequence). V lost 3 bases and J lost 7, with 6 bases in between. CDR3 size: 11 residues. CDR3 amino acids: CASSHSRGYTF. The CDR3 coding sequence is TGTGCCAGCAGCCATAGTCGTGGCTACACCTTC.

This sequence joins TRBV9 and TRBJ1-4, with no clear D. V lost 4 bases to trimming and J lost 3 bases, with 13 bases between them. The CDR3 has 15 amino acids. Germline V CDR1 and CDR2: SGDLS, YYNGEE. This chain's CDR3 is CASSKGPGANEKLFF. DNA of the CDR3: TGTGCCAGCAGCAAAGGACCCGGGGCTAATGAAAAACTGTTTTTT.

The gene calls are TRBV18 and TRBJ1-4; D is unclear. Germline-derived CDR1 and CDR2 are KGHSH and LQKENI. V shed 4 bases and J shed 3 bases, with 9 bases lying between them. The CDR3 covers 14 residues. CDR3 sequence: CASSLSAANEKLFF. In nucleotides, the CDR3 is TGTGCCAGCTCACTATCTGCGGCTAATGAAAAACTGTTTTTT.

The gene calls are TRBV20-1 and TRBJ1-4; a weak D match, TRBD1 (6 bases). The CDR3 consists of 11 residues. V lost 1 base to trimming and J lost 13 bases, with 10 bases between them. Germline-derived CDR1 and CDR2 are DFQATT and SNEGSKA (reference sequence). The CDR3, as DNA: TGCAGTGCTAGAGGACAGGAGACACTGTTTTTT. It codes for CSARGQETLFF.

The gene calls are TRBV28 and TRBJ1-3, with unresolved D. Per germline, CDR1 MDHEN and CDR2 SYDVKM. This CDR3 region has 17 residues. The V end was cut by 4 bases, the J end by 2 bases, with 18 bases between. DNA for the CDR3: TGTGCCAGCAGTTACCCGGGCCCGGGATCGGCTGGAAACACCATATATTTT. Protein sequence: CASSYPGPGSAGNTIYF.

The chain employs TRBV2 and TRBJ1-5, with 10 bases matching TRBD1. Germline V gene lookup returns CDR1 SNHLY and CDR2 FYNNEI. This CDR3 is 15 amino acids long. J was trimmed by 7 bases and V by 8 bases; bases with no gene match: 11. As DNA, the CDR3 is TGTGCCAGCGTACGACAGGGGGCGAACGGCCAGCCCCAGCATTTT. Translation gives CASVRQGANGQPQHF.

The CDR3 region has the DNA TGCGCCAGCAGCGGACTAGCGGGAGTGTTTTCGAATGAGCAGTTCTTC. This gives the protein CASSGLAGVFSNEQFF. The chain employs TRBV10-2 and TRBJ2-1, with 13 bases that match TRBD2. CDR1 and CDR2 (germline): WSHSY, SAAADI. V lost 6 bases, J lost 7 bases, and 9 bases stayed unmatched. This CDR3 is built from 16 residues.